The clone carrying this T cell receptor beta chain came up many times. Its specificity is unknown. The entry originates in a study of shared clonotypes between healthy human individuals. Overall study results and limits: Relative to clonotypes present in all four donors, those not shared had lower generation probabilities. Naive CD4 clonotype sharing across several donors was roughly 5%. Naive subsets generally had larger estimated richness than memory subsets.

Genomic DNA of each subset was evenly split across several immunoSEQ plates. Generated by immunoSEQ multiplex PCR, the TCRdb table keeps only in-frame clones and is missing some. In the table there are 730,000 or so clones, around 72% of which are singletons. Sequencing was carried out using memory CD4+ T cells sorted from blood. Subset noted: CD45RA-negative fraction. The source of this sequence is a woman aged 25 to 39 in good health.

The CDR3 protein is CASSLLRELDEKLFF. The CDR3 DNA reads as TGTGCCAGCAGCTTACTAAGGGAATTAGATGAAAAACTGTTTTTT. The chain couples TRBV7-9 to TRBJ1-4; D uncertain. Trimming stripped 2 bases from V and 6 bases from J, with 13 bases between. From germline, CDR1 is SEHNR and CDR2 FQNEAQ (reference sequence). This CDR3 comprises 15 residues.